These T cell receptor beta chains were read from a single sample in a study of OX40 agonist ivuxolimab in advanced cancers. Using immunoSEQ multiplex PCR, the repertoire was profiled, and TCRdb retains in-frame clones only, with some absent. The sample contains fewer than 70,000 clones, around 90% of which appear only once. The specimen was CD4+ or CD8+ T cells sorted from blood, collected in a trial of the OX40 agonist ivuxolimab. The receptors stem from an adult with an advanced solid tumor such as melanoma, head and neck, liver or kidney cancer. Both conserved end residues are part of each CDR3. A D gene is named only where the DNA matches it firmly. The listing skips clone size in some rows; elsewhere it reads once, few, many or a size class.

TRBD1,15,.,TRBJ1-1,TRBV4-1,CASSPGQGWGTEAFF,TGCGCCAGCAGCCCGGGACAGGGATGGGGCACTGAAGCTTTCTTT
TRBD2,12,.,TRBJ2-7,TRBV25-1,CASSVSGGEQYF,TGTGCCAGCAGTGTTTCGGGGGGCGAGCAGTACTTC
TRBD2,15,.,TRBJ2-3,TRBV7-6,CASSTLAGGSDTQYF,TGTGCCAGCAGCACCCTAGCGGGAGGGTCAGATACGCAGTATTTT
.,13,.,TRBJ2-1,TRBV19,CASQGTSYNEQFF,TGTGCCAGCCAGGGAACTTCATACAATGAGCAGTTCTTC
.,15,.,TRBJ2-5,TRBV7-6,CASSIGAGTLETQYF,TGTGCCAGCAGCATAGGGGCGGGAACCCTAGAGACCCAGTACTTC
.,15,few,TRBJ1-2,TRBV4-1,CASSQGRLGTYGYTF,TGCGCCAGCAGCCAAGGGAGATTGGGTACCTATGGCTACACCTTC
.,17,.,TRBJ2-5,TRBV25-1,CASSESPRVKSTETQYF,TGTGCCAGCAGTGAATCTCCCAGGGTAAAAAGCACGGAGACCCAGTACTTC
TRBD1,15,once,TRBJ1-5,TRBV28,CASRNSGGAGQPQHF,TGTGCCAGCAGGAATTCAGGGGGCGCAGGGCAGCCCCAGCATTTT
.,15,.,TRBJ2-7,TRBV7-8,CASSLDTLAPYEQYF,TGTGCCAGCAGCTTGGACACCCTAGCCCCCTACGAGCAGTACTTC
.,10,.,TRBJ2-1,TRBV20-1,CSAWRDEQFF,TGCAGTGCCTGGCGGGATGAGCAGTTCTTC
TRBD2,15,.,TRBJ2-7,TRBV10-1,CASSSGLAGAYEQYF,TGCGCCAGCAGCAGCGGACTAGCGGGTGCCTACGAGCAGTACTTC
.,15,.,TRBJ1-1,TRBV7-2,CASSSEVGVNTEAFF,TGTGCCAGCAGCTCAGAGGTAGGGGTGAACACTGAAGCTTTCTTT
.,15,.,TRBJ2-5,TRBV7-9,CASSLWREIGETQYF,TGTGCCAGCAGCTTATGGCGGGAAATAGGGGAGACCCAGTACTTC
.,13,.,TRBJ2-7,TRBV18,CASSPTDSYEQYF,TGTGCCAGCTCACCAACGGACTCCTACGAGCAGTACTTC
.,11,.,TRBJ2-1,TRBV2,CASQGDNEQFF,TGTGCCAGCCAAGGGGACAATGAGCAGTTCTTC
TRBD1,14,.,TRBJ2-1,TRBV19,CASSGQGGMVNQFF,TGTGCCAGTAGCGGACAGGGAGGCATGGTAAACCAGTTCTTC
.,13,.,TRBJ1-1,TRBV6-4,CASSDRDNTEAFF,TGTGCCAGCAGTGACCGGGACAACACTGAAGCTTTCTTT
TRBD1,14,.,TRBJ1-1,TRBV25-1,CASSETGGNTEAFF,TGTGCCAGCAGTGAGACAGGGGGGAACACTGAAGCTTTCTTT
.,15,.,TRBJ2-7,TRBV7-2,CASSARDSASYEQYF,TGTGCCAGCAGCGCTCGGGACTCAGCTTCCTACGAGCAGTACTTC
TRBD2,17,.,TRBJ2-3,TRBV29-1,CSVEDPQSGRDTDTQYF,TGCAGCGTTGAAGATCCCCAAAGCGGGAGGGACACAGATACGCAGTATTTT
.,14,.,TRBJ2-1,TRBV6-6,CASSYTQRGEEVFF,TGTGCCAGCAGTTACACGCAAAGGGGCGAGGAGGTGTTCTTC
.,12,.,TRBJ2-1,TRBV5-1,CASSILQGPKFF,TGCGCCAGCAGCATATTGCAGGGCCCGAAGTTCTTC
TRBD2,16,.,TRBJ2-7,TRBV5-5,CASSGTSGRAAYEQYF,TGTGCCAGCAGCGGGACTAGCGGGAGGGCCGCCTACGAGCAGTACTTC
.,12,once,TRBJ1-1,TRBV28,CASSLQLTEAFF,TGTGCCAGCAGTTTACAGCTCACTGAAGCTTTCTTT
TRBD1,21,.,TRBJ1-5,TRBV28,CASSLDQGTVLGGLSNQPQHF,TGTGCCAGCAGTTTGGACCAGGGGACAGTCTTGGGAGGGTTAAGCAATCAGCCCCAGCATTTT
.,15,once,TRBJ2-7,TRBV15,CATSTGGDISYEQYF,TGTGCCACCAGCACGGGGGGCGACATAAGCTACGAGCAGTACTTC
.,15,.,TRBJ2-1,TRBV7-6,CASSLDLSSYNEQFF,TGTGCCAGCAGCTTAGACTTGAGCTCCTACAATGAGCAGTTCTTC
.,14,.,TRBJ1-2,TRBV19,CASSITGGNYGYTF,TGTGCCAGTAGTATAACGGGAGGGAACTATGGCTACACCTTC
TRBD2,12,.,TRBJ2-7,TRBV19,CASSIGGYEQYF,TGTGCCAGTAGTATCGGGGGGTACGAGCAGTACTTC
.,14,.,TRBJ1-5,TRBV27,CASSLQGSDQPQHF,TGTGCCAGCAGTCTACAGGGTAGCGATCAGCCCCAGCATTTT
.,16,.,TRBJ2-4,TRBV7-7,CASSLGPSPQGDIQYF,TGTGCCAGCAGCTTAGGTCCAAGCCCCCAAGGGGACATTCAGTACTTC
.,15,.,TRBJ1-5,TRBV6-1,CASSERDTTNQPQHF,TGTGCCAGCAGCGAGAGGGACACGACCAATCAGCCCCAGCATTTT
.,12,.,TRBJ2-7,TRBV28,CASSRQGFEQYF,TGTGCCAGCAGTCGCCAGGGTTTCGAGCAGTACTTC
TRBD1,15,.,TRBJ2-7,TRBV5-5,CASSLAGTEGHRQYF,TGTGCCAGCAGCTTGGCCGGGACAGAAGGTCACAGGCAGTACTTC
.,14,.,TRBJ1-5,TRBV27,CASSLWGDNQPQHF,TGTGCCAGCAGTTTATGGGGGGACAATCAGCCCCAGCATTTT
.,13,.,TRBJ1-2,TRBV10-3,CAISDPDSYGYTF,TGTGCCATCAGTGACCCGGACAGTTATGGCTACACCTTC
.,13,.,TRBJ2-2,TRBV5-5,CASTALATGELFF,TGTGCCAGCACCGCCTTGGCGACCGGGGAGCTGTTTTTT
.,15,few,TRBJ2-7,TRBV7-9,CASSLSDLGSYEQYF,TGTGCCAGCAGCTTAAGTGATTTGGGATCCTACGAGCAGTACTTC
.,13,.,TRBJ1-1,TRBV4-2,CASSPGENTEAFF,TGTGCCAGCAGCCCCGGGGAGAACACTGAAGCTTTCTTT
.,14,.,TRBJ2-1,TRBV27,CASSSTSSYNEQFF,TGTGCCAGCAGTTCCACGAGCTCCTACAATGAGCAGTTCTTC
.,13,.,TRBJ2-7,TRBV11-1,CASTGAPSYEQYF,TGTGCCAGCACCGGGGCTCCCTCCTACGAGCAGTACTTC
.,15,.,TRBJ1-5,TRBV19,CASSFWEGRAQPQHF,TGTGCCAGTAGTTTTTGGGAGGGGAGGGCTCAGCCCCAGCATTTT
.,16,.,TRBJ2-1,TRBV4-3,CASSQELAQRYNEQFF,TGCGCCAGCAGCCAAGAATTGGCCCAGCGATACAATGAGCAGTTCTTC
.,13,few,TRBJ1-6,TRBV27,CASSFSLDSPLHF,TGTGCCAGCAGTTTTAGTCTCGATTCACCCCTCCACTTT
.,11,once,TRBJ2-7,TRBV12-5,CRRVLSYEQYF,TGCCGCAGGGTTCTCTCCTACGAGCAGTACTTC
.,12,medium-sized,TRBJ2-2,TRBV6-4,CASSQGTGELFF,TGTGCCAGCAGTCAGGGCACCGGGGAGCTGTTTTTT
.,13,.,TRBJ2-1,TRBV27,CASSLSNYNEQFF,TGTGCCAGCAGTTTGAGTAACTACAATGAGCAGTTCTTC
.,16,.,TRBJ2-3,TRBV19,CASSSLAASNTDTQYF,TGTGCCAGTAGTTCACTAGCAGCCTCAAACACAGATACGCAGTATTTT
.,15,.,TRBJ1-1,TRBV19,CASSMSDSSQTEAFF,TGTGCCAGTAGTATGTCCGACAGTAGTCAAACTGAAGCTTTCTTT
TRBD2,17,.,TRBJ2-5,TRBV27,CASRATSGRRDQETQYF,TGTGCCAGCAGAGCGACTAGCGGGAGGCGGGATCAAGAGACCCAGTACTTC
.,16,.,TRBJ2-7,TRBV25-1,CASSEYAQGSGGEQYF,TGTGCCAGCAGTGAATATGCGCAGGGAAGTGGGGGCGAGCAGTACTTC
TRBD1,15,.,TRBJ1-5,TRBV6-8,CASSYGTGESQPQHF,TGTGCCAGCAGTTACGGGACAGGGGAGAGTCAGCCCCAGCATTTT